These 2 T cell receptor beta chains were all obtained from the same sample, sequenced in a study of cytomegalovirus exposure and HLA in healthy donors. The PCR ran on 60 Vbeta and 13 Jbeta primers. Profiled with immunoSEQ multiplex PCR; TCRdb holds only in-frame clones, not every one. The sample has some 150,000 clones, under 90% seen once. What was sequenced was PBMCs. The receptor source for this set is a male donor in good health and CMV-seronegative.

This chain uses TRBV14 with TRBJ1-2; D may be TRBD1 (5 bases). The V gene lost 6 bases and the J gene lost 10 bases, with 18 bases spanning the gap. The CDR3 is 13 amino acids. CDR1 SGHDN and CDR2 FVKESK come from the germline V gene. CDR3 sequence (DNA): TGTGCCAGCAGTCCTACGGGGGTGAGAAACTACACCTTC. It translates to CASSPTGVRNYTF.

The chain has TRBV19 and TRBJ1-4; D is uncertain. V was cut by 3 bases and J by 3 bases, with 11 bases left in between. The CDR3 runs 15 residues. Germline values: CDR1 LNHDA, CDR2 SQIVND (reference sequence). Here the CDR3 reads CASSIRGSANEKLFF. For the CDR3, the DNA is TGTGCCAGTAGTATTAGAGGGTCGGCTAATGAAAAACTGTTTTTT.